The 27 T cell receptor beta chains given below trace back to one sample, sequenced in a study of blood T cell repertoires in COVID-19. The table came from immunoSEQ multiplex PCR; TCRdb's copy has only in-frame clones and leaves some out. The sample consists of approximately 230,000 clones, approximately 88% of them appearing once. The sample taken for sequencing was peripheral blood. These receptor sequences come from a woman younger than 45 with COVID-19, enrolled during active disease.

In this sample, this clone turned up a few times. This chain connects TRBV5-5 to TRBJ1-5; 7 bases are shared with TRBD1. With 4 bases clipped from V and 5 bases from J, the junction kept 3 bases outside the gene matches. Germline CDR1 reads SGHKS; CDR2 reads YYEKEE (reference sequence). The length of the CDR3 is 13 residues. The CDR3 DNA reads as TGTGCCAGCAGCGGACAGGCTGATCAGCCCCAGCATTTT. It translates to CASSGQADQPQHF.

The chain employs TRBV6-6 and TRBJ2-2, with TRBD1 identical over 7 bases. Looked up from germline, CDR1 is MNHNY and CDR2 is SVGAGI (reference sequence). The V segment lost 7 bases and the J segment 0 bases; nucleotides outside the gene matches: 5. The CDR3 is made up of 15 amino acids. In DNA form, the CDR3 reads TGTGCCAGCAACAGGGGATTGGCGAACACCGGGGAGCTGTTTTTT. Translation: CASNRGLANTGELFF.

The rearrangement joins TRBV4-1 to TRBJ2-5, with 9 bases lining up with TRBD1. Germline CDR1 is MGHRA and CDR2 is YSYEKL. The CDR3 spans 16 residues. Trimming took 5 bases from V and 5 from J; bases not matched to a gene: 12. CDR3 sequence: CASSGGTRTGEETQYF. The DNA of the CDR3 is TGCGCCAGCAGCGGGGGTACCCGGACAGGGGAGGAGACCCAGTACTTC.

This chain uses TRBV27 with TRBJ2-7; 7 nucleotides align to TRBD1. Trimming removed 3 bases from V and 4 bases from J; junction bases left unmatched: 15. CDR1 is MNHEY and CDR2 is SMNVEV in the germline V gene (reference sequence). The CDR3 runs 17 residues. CDR3 loop: CASSFPCVGTENYEQYV. The CDR3 bases are TGTGCCAGCAGTTTTCCGTGTGTGGGGACAGAGAATTACGAGCAGTACGTC.

V usage is TRBV4-1 and J usage is TRBJ1-1; D perhaps matches TRBD1 (6 bases). The CDR3 consists of 15 residues. V shed 1 base and J shed 6 bases, with 15 bases lying between them. Germline V gives CDR1 MGHRA, CDR2 YSYEKL. DNA of the CDR3: TGCGCCAGCAGCCAAGTGGTAGGGGGTTTGTCTGAAGCTTTCTTT. It encodes CASSQVVGGLSEAFF.

The V gene is TRBV7-6, the J gene TRBJ2-2, with a weak D call TRBD1 (5 bases). The CDR3 is made up of 15 amino acids. Germline V gene sequence: CDR1 SGHVS, CDR2 FNYEAQ. V lost 5 bases and J lost 4, with 14 bases in between. CDR3 DNA: TGTGCCAGCAGCGTAACAGGAGATTCCACCGGGGAGCTGTTTTTT. Its protein is CASSVTGDSTGELFF.

The rearrangement uses TRBV29-1 and TRBJ2-2, with 10 positions matching TRBD2. This CDR3 has 15 residues. The ends lost 6 bases at V and 0 bases at J; junction bases unmatched: 4. Germline values: CDR1 SQVTM, CDR2 ANQGSEA. CDR3 in amino acids: CSVDTSGANTGELFF. CDR3 in DNA: TGCAGCGTGGATACTAGCGGGGCGAACACCGGGGAGCTGTTTTTT.

A remark on this clone: Within the sample, other DNA sequences also encode this same CDR3. CDR3 in DNA: TGTGCCAGCCGAGGCCTAGCCAAAAACATTCAGTACTTC. This sequence encodes CASRGLAKNIQYF. This chain joins TRBV27 and TRBJ2-4; D not certain. CDR3 length: 13 amino acids. Germline CDR1 MNHEY, CDR2 SMNVEV (reference sequence). V lost 8 bases and J lost 0, with 8 bases in between.

The chain is built from TRBV10-1 and TRBJ2-3; TRBD2 matches at 8 bases. CDR1 is WNHNN, CDR2 SYGVQD, per germline (reference sequence). After removal of 4 bases from V and 6 bases from J, the junction contained 9 bases not matched to a gene. The CDR3 has 15 residues. The CDR3 reads CASSAGTRGLDTQYF. The CDR3 DNA sequence: TGCGCCAGCAGTGCCGGGACTAGGGGTTTGGATACGCAGTATTTT.

V is TRBV3-1 (or the pseudogene TRBV3-2) and J is TRBJ2-2; 12 positions agree with TRBD2. Germline CDR1 is LGHDT and CDR2 is YNNKEL (reference sequence). The CDR3 covers 18 residues. The V segment lost 1 base and the J segment 2 bases; nucleotides outside the gene matches: 5. CDR3 DNA sequence: TGTGCCAGCAGCCAAGTAACTAGCGGGAGGAGAAACACCGGGGAGCTGTTTTTT. Translated, it gives CASSQVTSGRRNTGELFF.

The chain carries TRBV6-5 and TRBJ1-5; D perhaps matches TRBD1 (6 bases). V dropped 4 bases and J dropped 5 bases, with 9 bases sitting between them. Germline loops: CDR1 MNHEY, CDR2 SVGAGI. This CDR3 is 13 amino acids long. The CDR3 region is CASSSWTDQPQHF. CDR3 DNA: TGTGCCAGCAGTTCCTGGACAGATCAGCCCCAGCATTTT.

Only a few counts were recorded for this clone. This rearrangement joins TRBV10-2 to TRBJ2-5; 7 positions match TRBD2. CDR1 and CDR2 (germline): WSHSY, SAAADI. J lost 4 bases, V lost 5 bases, and 4 bases had no gene match. This CDR3 is built from 13 residues. CDR3 amino acids: CASSRGEGETQYF. The CDR3 region has the DNA TGCGCCAGCAGTAGAGGGGAGGGAGAGACCCAGTACTTC.

This chain joins TRBV7-7 and TRBJ2-7; TRBD2 matches at 9 bases. Per germline, CDR1 SSHAT and CDR2 FNYEAQ (reference sequence). This CDR3 comprises 17 residues. The CDR3 DNA sequence: TGTGCTAGCAGCTTAGGGAAGACTAGCGGAACCTCCTACGAGCAGTACGTC. Its translation: CASSLGKTSGTSYEQYV.

V is TRBV7-8 and J is TRBJ2-1; a weak D match, TRBD2 (5 bases). The CDR3 has 13 residues. Germline values: CDR1 SGHVS, CDR2 FQNEAQ. V shed 1 base and J shed 4 bases, with 5 bases lying between them. CDR3: CASSLGRYNEQFF. CDR3 DNA sequence: TGTGCCAGCAGCTTAGGGAGGTACAATGAGCAGTTCTTC.

The gene calls are TRBV10-3 and TRBJ2-7; D perhaps matches TRBD2 (7 bases). The V and J ends lost 0 bases and 5 bases respectively, with 17 bases between them. CDR3 length: 16 residues. In germline, CDR1 is ENHRY, CDR2 SYGVKD. The CDR3 DNA follows: TGTGCCATCAGTGAGTCAGGGGCGGGGGCCCGGAACGAGCAGTACTTC. Its translation: CAISESGAGARNEQYF.

This sequence joins TRBV5-4 and TRBJ2-7; 11 nucleotides match TRBD1. J was trimmed by 5 bases and V by 3 bases; bases with no gene match: 4. Germline V gene sequence: CDR1 SGHNT, CDR2 YYREEE (reference sequence). The CDR3 spans 14 residues. DNA for the CDR3: TGTGCCAGCAGCTGGGACAGGGGGAAGGACGAGCAGTACGTC. This sequence encodes CASSWDRGKDEQYV.

V and J are TRBV5-8 and TRBJ2-3, with D hard to call. The germline V gene encodes CDR1 SGHTS and CDR2 YDEGEE. The CDR3 has 12 residues. The V end was cut by 4 bases, the J end by 3 bases, with 6 bases between. CDR3 nucleotides: TGTGCCAGCAGCCAGAGGACAGATACGCAGTATTTT. It specifies CASSQRTDTQYF.

The chain links TRBV5-6 to TRBJ1-2; 8 bases line up with TRBD1. The CDR3 length is 15 residues. V lost 1 base and J lost 4; bases outside the gene matches: 6. Germline V gives CDR1 SGHDT, CDR2 YYEEEE. The DNA of the CDR3 is TGTGCCAGCAGCTTGACCCAGGGGGCGGTCTATGGCTACACCTTC. As protein: CASSLTQGAVYGYTF.

The V gene is TRBV28, the J gene TRBJ1-6; 7 positions agree with TRBD1. Trimming cost V 3 bases and J 4 bases; bases outside gene matches: 6. Germline V CDR1 and CDR2: MDHEN, SYDVKM. This CDR3 contains 16 residues. The CDR3 DNA reads TGTGCCAGCAGTTTTCCAACAGGGGAATATAATTCACCCCTCCACTTT. Translating gives CASSFPTGEYNSPLHF. The full variable domain, with the rest looked up from reference TRBV28 and TRBJ1-6, is DVKVTQSSRYLVKRTGEKVFLECVQDMDHENMFWYRQDPGLGLRLIYFSYDVKMKEKGDIPEGYSVSREKKERFSLILESASTNQTSMYLCASSFPTGEYNSPLHFGNGTRLTVT.

The chain links TRBV29-1 to TRBJ1-5, with D maybe TRBD1 (6 bases). The V and J ends lost 4 bases and 0 bases respectively, with 10 bases between them. The germline CDR1 and CDR2 sequences are SQVTM and ANQGSEA. This CDR3 spans 14 amino acids. The CDR3, as DNA: TGCAGCGTTGGGACAGATAATAGCAATCAGCCCCAGCATTTT. Translation: CSVGTDNSNQPQHF.

The chain has TRBV21-1 and TRBJ2-7; the table names TRBD1, a call not compared with the DNA. TRBV21-1 is classified as a pseudogene. CDR3 size: 20 residues. In DNA, the CDR3 is TGTGCCAGCAGCAAAAGGGACAGGGTGGCGAGTGGCAGGAGCTCCTACGAGCAGTACGTC. It translates to CASSKRDRVASGRSSYEQYV.

The rearrangement joins TRBV19 to TRBJ2-2, with D perhaps matching TRBD1 (5 bases). Trimming cost V 1 base and J 7 bases, with 13 bases left between them. The CDR3 has 15 residues. In germline, CDR1 is LNHDA, CDR2 SQIVND (reference sequence). The CDR3 loop reads CASSIVSGPSGELFF. DNA of the CDR3: TGTGCCAGTAGTATAGTGTCAGGGCCCAGCGGGGAGCTGTTTTTT. Full variable domain (rest looked up from reference TRBV19 and TRBJ2-2): DGGITQSPKYLFRKEGQNVTLSCEQNLNHDAMYWYRQDPGQGLRLIYYSQIVNDFQKGDIAEGYSVSREKKESFPLTVTSAQKNPTAFYLCASSIVSGPSGELFFGEGSRLTVL.

This chain links TRBV27 with TRBJ1-2, with TRBD1 as a possible D gene (5 bases). This CDR3 has 14 residues. Looked up from germline, CDR1 is MNHEY and CDR2 is SMNVEV (reference sequence). Trimming stripped 5 bases from V and 5 bases from J, with 15 bases between. CDR3 coding DNA: TGTGCCAGCAGTCAGGGTGTTGCCGCGTATGGCTACACCTTC. This sequence encodes CASSQGVAAYGYTF.

On this clone itself: One end of the junction is discordant with germline, which a read error may explain. CDR3 protein: CASSSGAHSGISF. The CDR3 DNA is TGCGCCAGCAGCTCGGGCGCACACTCCGGGATTTCCTTC. The rearrangement uses TRBV5-1 and TRBJ1-2; D not certain. CDR3 size: 13 residues. Germline V gene data show CDR1 as SGHRS and CDR2 as YFSETQ.

The rearrangement uses TRBV6-6 and TRBJ1-1; D is undetermined. The length of the CDR3 is 12 residues. Germline lookup yields CDR1 MNHNY and CDR2 SVGAGI (reference sequence). Deletions cut 6 bases from V and 1 base from J, with 6 bases between. DNA for the CDR3: TGTGCCAGCAGCCCCCGGAACACTGAAGCTTTCTTT. Translating gives CASSPRNTEAFF.

J is TRBJ2-5 and V is TRBV28, with D perhaps TRBD1 (6 bases). Trimming shortened V by 5 bases and J by 4 bases, and 14 bases separated the two germline ends. Germline values: CDR1 MDHEN, CDR2 SYDVKM. The CDR3 runs to 14 residues. The CDR3: CASSITGRLETQYF. The CDR3 region has the DNA TGTGCCAGCAGTATAACAGGGCGTTTAGAGACCCAGTACTTC. Filled out from reference TRBV28 and TRBJ2-5, the complete variable domain reads DVKVTQSSRYLVKRTGEKVFLECVQDMDHENMFWYRQDPGLGLRLIYFSYDVKMKEKGDIPEGYSVSREKKERFSLILESASTNQTSMYLCASSITGRLETQYFGPGTRLLVL.

V gene TRBV11-2 combines with J gene TRBJ2-2, with 10 bases that match TRBD2. The CDR3 consists of 19 residues. Trimming at V came to 4 bases and at J to 8 bases, leaving 19 bases not matched to a gene. The germline V gene encodes CDR1 SGHAT and CDR2 FQNNGV. In nucleotides, the CDR3 is TGTGCCAGCAGCTCCTCCAGGAAGGCTAGCGGGAGAAGGGGGGGGGAGCTGTTTTTT. This gives the protein CASSSSRKASGRRGGELFF. Full variable domain (rest looked up from reference TRBV11-2 and TRBJ2-2): EAGVAQSPRYKIIEKRQSVAFWCNPISGHATLYWYQQILGQGPKLLIQFQNNGVVDDSQLPKDRFSAERLKGVDSTLKIQPAKLEDSAVYLCASSSSRKASGRRGGELFFGEGSRLTVL.